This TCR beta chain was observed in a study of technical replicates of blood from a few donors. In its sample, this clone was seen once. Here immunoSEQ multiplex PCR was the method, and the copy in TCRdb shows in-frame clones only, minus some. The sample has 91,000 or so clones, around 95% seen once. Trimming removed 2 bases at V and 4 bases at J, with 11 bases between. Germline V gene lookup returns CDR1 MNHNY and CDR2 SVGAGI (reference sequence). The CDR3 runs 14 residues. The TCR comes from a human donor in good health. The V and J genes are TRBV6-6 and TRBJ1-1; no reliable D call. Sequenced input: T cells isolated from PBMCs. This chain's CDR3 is CASSYVREGTEAFF. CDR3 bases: TGTGCCAGCAGTTACGTTCGGGAAGGCACTGAAGCTTTCTTT.